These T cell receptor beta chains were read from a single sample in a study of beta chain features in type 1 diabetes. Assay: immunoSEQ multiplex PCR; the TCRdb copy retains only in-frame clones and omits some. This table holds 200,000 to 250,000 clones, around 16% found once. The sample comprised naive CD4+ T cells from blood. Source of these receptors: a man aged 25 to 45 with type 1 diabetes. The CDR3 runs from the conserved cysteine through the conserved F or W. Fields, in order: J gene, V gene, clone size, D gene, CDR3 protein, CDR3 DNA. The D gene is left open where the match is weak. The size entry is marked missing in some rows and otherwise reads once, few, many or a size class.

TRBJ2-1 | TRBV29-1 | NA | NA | CSVETGRGNEQFF | TGCAGCGTTGAAACAGGCCGGGGGAATGAGCAGTTCTTC
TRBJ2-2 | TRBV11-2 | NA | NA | CASSRRTADPGELFF | TGTGCCAGCAGCCGACGGACAGCCGACCCGGGGGAGCTGTTTTTT
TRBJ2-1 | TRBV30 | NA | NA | CAWSAGVSYNEQFF | TGTGCCTGGAGTGCAGGAGTCTCCTACAATGAGCAGTTCTTC
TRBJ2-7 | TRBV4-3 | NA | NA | CASSPSTGANYEQYF | TGCGCCAGCAGCCCCTCGACGGGAGCGAATTACGAGCAGTACTTC
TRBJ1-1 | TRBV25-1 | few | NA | CASSRRTSNTEAFF | TGTGCCAGCAGCCGACGGACCTCGAACACTGAAGCTTTCTTT
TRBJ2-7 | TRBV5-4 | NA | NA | CASSLRTTDEQYF | TGTGCCAGCAGCCTTCGTACGACGGACGAGCAGTACTTC
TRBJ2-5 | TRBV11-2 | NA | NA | CASSLGYGGTTETQYF | TGTGCCAGCAGCTTAGGGTATGGGGGGACCACAGAGACCCAGTACTTC
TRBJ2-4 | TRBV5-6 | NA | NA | CASSSTGTQNIQYF | TGTGCCAGCAGCTCGACCGGGACTCAAAACATTCAGTACTTC
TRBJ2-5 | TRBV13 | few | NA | CASSLFLRQETQYF | TGTGCCAGCAGCTTATTTCTCCGCCAGGAGACCCAGTACTTC
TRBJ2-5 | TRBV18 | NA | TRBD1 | CASSPDRGKETQYF | TGTGCCAGCTCACCAGACAGGGGGAAGGAGACCCAGTACTTC
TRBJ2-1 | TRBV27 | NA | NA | CASSSLDTPEQFF | TGTGCCAGCAGTTCCCTAGACACTCCGGAGCAGTTCTTC
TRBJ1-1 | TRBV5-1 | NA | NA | CASSNDRNTEAFF | TGCGCCAGCAGCAATGACAGGAACACTGAAGCTTTCTTT
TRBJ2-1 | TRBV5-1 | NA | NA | CASSISEIEQFF | TGCGCCAGCAGCATCTCGGAGATTGAGCAGTTCTTC
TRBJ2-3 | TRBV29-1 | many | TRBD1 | CSEAGTGGTDTQYF | TGCAGCGAGGCCGGGACAGGGGGCACAGATACGCAGTATTTT
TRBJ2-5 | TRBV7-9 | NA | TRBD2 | CASSPLANKKETQYF | TGTGCCAGCAGTCCACTAGCGAACAAAAAAGAGACCCAGTACTTC
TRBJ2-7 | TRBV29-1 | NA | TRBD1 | CSAASGTGSYEQYF | TGCAGCGCCGCAAGTGGGACAGGATCCTACGAGCAGTACTTC
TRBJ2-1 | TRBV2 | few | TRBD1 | CASSEFGTDYNEQFF | TGTGCCAGCTCTGAATTCGGGACAGACTACAATGAGCAGTTCTTC
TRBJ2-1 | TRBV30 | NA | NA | CAGSVPQGTDEQFF | TGTGCCGGGAGTGTCCCTCAAGGGACGGATGAGCAGTTCTTC
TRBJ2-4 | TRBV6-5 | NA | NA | CASSPQGYGKNIQYF | TGTGCCAGCAGCCCCCAGGGATATGGCAAAAACATTCAGTACTTC
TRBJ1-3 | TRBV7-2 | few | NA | CASSRARGAGNTIYF | TGTGCCAGCAGTCGCGCGCGGGGGGCTGGAAACACCATATATTTT
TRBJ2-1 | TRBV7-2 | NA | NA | CASSFLGPPRYEQFF | TGTGCCAGCAGCTTCTTAGGCCCCCCGAGGTATGAGCAGTTCTTC
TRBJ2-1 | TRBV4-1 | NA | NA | CASSQEAVRINNEQFF | TGCGCCAGCAGCCAAGAGGCAGTAAGGATTAACAATGAGCAGTTCTTC
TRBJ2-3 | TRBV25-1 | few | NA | CASRLAGSDTQYF | TGTGCCAGCAGGTTAGCCGGATCAGATACGCAGTATTTT
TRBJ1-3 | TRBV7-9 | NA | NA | CASSSESGSWNTIYF | TGTGCCAGCAGTTCCGAATCGGGTTCCTGGAACACCATATATTTT
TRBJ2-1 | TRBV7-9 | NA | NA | CASSLPRPGRRARLNEQFF | TGTGCCAGCAGCTTGCCCCGACCGGGACGGAGGGCCCGGTTGAATGAGCAGTTCTTC
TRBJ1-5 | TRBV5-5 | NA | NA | CASSRGRADNNQPQHF | TGTGCCAGCAGCCGCGGGAGGGCGGACAATAATCAGCCCCAGCATTTT
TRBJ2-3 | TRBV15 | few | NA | CATSSWTTRADTQYF | TGTGCCACCAGCAGCTGGACTACACGGGCGGATACGCAGTATTTT
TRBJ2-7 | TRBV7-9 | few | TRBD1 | CASSSLTGSSYEQYF | TGTGCCAGCAGCTCTCTGACAGGGAGCTCCTACGAGCAGTACTTC
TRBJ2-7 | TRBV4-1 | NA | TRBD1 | CASSQDYRGSYEQYF | TGCGCCAGCAGCCAAGATTACAGGGGCTCCTACGAGCAGTACTTC
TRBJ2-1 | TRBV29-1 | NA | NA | CSKVSFHEQFF | TGCAGCAAGGTCAGTTTTCATGAGCAGTTCTTC
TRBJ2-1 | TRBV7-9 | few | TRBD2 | CASSLGQGGMNEQFF | TGTGCCAGCAGCTTAGGGCAGGGAGGGATGAATGAGCAGTTCTTC
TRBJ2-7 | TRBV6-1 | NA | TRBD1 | CASGQGPTYEQYF | TGTGCCTCTGGACAGGGGCCAACCTACGAGCAGTACTTC
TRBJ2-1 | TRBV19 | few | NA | CASSGKGGTYNEQFF | TGTGCCAGTAGTGGTAAGGGGGGAACCTACAATGAGCAGTTCTTC
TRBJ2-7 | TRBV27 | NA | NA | CATKSIAVSYEQYF | TGTGCCACCAAAAGTATAGCGGTATCCTACGAGCAGTACTTC
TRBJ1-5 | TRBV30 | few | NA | CAWSVLSNQPQHF | TGTGCCTGGAGTGTCCTTAGCAATCAGCCCCAGCATTTT
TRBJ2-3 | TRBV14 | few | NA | CASSQGPFTDTQYF | TGTGCCAGCAGCCAAGGTCCCTTCACAGATACGCAGTATTTT
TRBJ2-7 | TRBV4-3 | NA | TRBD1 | CASSQRGTGGSYEQYF | TGCGCCAGCAGCCAGAGAGGGACAGGGGGCTCCTACGAGCAGTACTTC
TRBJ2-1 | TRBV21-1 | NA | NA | CASTPPGLAGSKQFF | TGTGCCAGCACCCCGCCGGGACTAGCGGGATCTAAGCAGTTCTTC
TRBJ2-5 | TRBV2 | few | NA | CASSELETQYF | TGTGCCAGCAGTGAACTAGAGACCCAGTACTTC
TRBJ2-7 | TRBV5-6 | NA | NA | CASSLNYEQYF | TGTGCCAGCAGCTTGAACTACGAGCAGTACTTC
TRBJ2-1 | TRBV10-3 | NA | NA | CAIREGQNNEQFF | TGTGCCATCAGAGAAGGACAGAACAATGAGCAGTTCTTC
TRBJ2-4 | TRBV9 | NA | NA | CASSATYGVAKNIQYF | TGTGCCAGCAGCGCTACTTACGGGGTTGCCAAAAACATTCAGTACTTC
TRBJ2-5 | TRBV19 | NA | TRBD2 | CASSVVSSGEETQYF | TGTGCCAGTAGTGTGGTATCTAGCGGAGAAGAGACCCAGTACTTC